The 19 T cell receptor beta chains listed next were all sequenced from one sample in a study of T cell repertoires in aging, cancer and after chemotherapy. Amplification of TCR beta used genomic DNA extracted from peripheral blood. Multiplex touch-down PCR with TRB-A/B primers amplified rearranged V-D-J TRB sequences. TCRdb reprocessed the multiplex PCR reads with MiXCR, giving one entry per CDR3 protein. Of some 2,200 distinct CDR3 sequences in the sample, 25% were seen once. Sequences were obtained from blood. The receptor source for this set is a human donor with a solid tumor.

Judged by abundance, this clonotype is medium-sized. This chain links TRBV6-5 with TRBJ1-5, with D tentatively TRBD1 (6 bases). This CDR3 has 15 amino acids. Germline V lookup: CDR1 MNHEY, CDR2 SVGAGI. The V end was cut by 5 bases, the J end by 0 bases, with 11 bases between. In DNA, the CDR3 is TGTGCCAGCAGTCCCCACAGGGTTAGCAATCAGCCCCAGCATTTT. Protein sequence: CASSPHRVSNQPQHF.

The chain links TRBV10-3 to TRBJ2-3, with 8 positions matching TRBD2. With 3 bases clipped from V and 5 bases from J, the junction kept 1 base outside the gene matches. CDR3 length equals 13 residues. Germline assignment: CDR1 ENHRY and CDR2 SYGVKD. CDR3 sequence (DNA): TGTGCCATCAGTGATCTAGCGGGAGATACGCAGTATTTT. It translates to CAISDLAGDTQYF.

This clonotype was detected only a few times. The chain is built from TRBV5-1 and TRBJ2-5; a weak D match, TRBD1 (6 bases). The length of the CDR3 is 16 residues. Trimming removed 1 base at V and 5 bases at J, with 18 bases between. Per germline, CDR1 SGHRS and CDR2 YFSETQ. The CDR3 spells CASSLQGNRVEETQYF. CDR3 sequence (DNA): TGCGCCAGCAGCTTGCAGGGGAACCGGGTAGAGGAGACCCAGTACTTC.

The sample holds a few counts of this clonotype. The chain links TRBV10-2 to TRBJ2-1, with 16 bases matching TRBD2. The CDR3 is made up of 16 amino acids. Germline CDR1 reads WSHSY; CDR2 reads SAAADI. The J segment lost 4 bases and the V segment lost 6 bases, leaving 3 bases of the junction unmatched. The chain's CDR3 is CASRGTSGRGYNEQFF. CDR3 nucleotide sequence: TGCGCCAGCAGAGGGACTAGCGGGAGGGGTTACAATGAGCAGTTCTTC.

The CDR3: CAWSVGQGWVNYGYTF. The DNA of the CDR3 is TGTGCCTGGAGTGTAGGACAGGGGTGGGTTAACTATGGCTACACCTTC. The rearrangement joins TRBV30 to TRBJ1-2; 9 positions agree with TRBD1. There are 16 residues in the CDR3. Germline CDR1 and CDR2: GTSNPN and SVGIG (reference sequence). The trim removed 0 bases at V and 1 base at J, leaving 6 bases unmatched.

In this sample, this clonotype is medium-sized. The chain is built from TRBV24-1 and TRBJ2-1; 11 bases match TRBD2. The germline V gene has CDR1 KGHDR and CDR2 SFDVKD. This CDR3 has 15 amino acids. Unmatched junction bases numbered 7, after V lost 5 bases and J lost 8 bases. The DNA of the CDR3 is TGTGCCACCAGTGTCCCACTAGCGGGAGTGCATGAGCAGTTCTTC. Its protein is CATSVPLAGVHEQFF.

This clonotype is medium-sized (0.01 to 0.1%). The chain carries TRBV15 and TRBJ2-4, with D unresolved. Germline V gene data show CDR1 as LNHNV and CDR2 as YYDKDF (reference sequence). The CDR3 loop spans 13 amino acids. Trimming left V 5 bases short and J 7 bases short, with 12 bases between. The CDR3 sequence is CATSLSVGNIQYF. The DNA of the CDR3 is TGTGCCACCAGCCTTTCCGTCGGCAACATTCAGTACTTC.

This clonotype was observed once. The chain joins TRBV4-1 to TRBJ2-5, with a tentative D call TRBD1 (5 bases). The germline V gene encodes CDR1 MGHRA and CDR2 YSYEKL. Trimming removed 0 bases at V and 6 bases at J, with 11 bases between. The CDR3 is made up of 14 amino acids. The CDR3 spells CASSQEGAGKTQYF. The CDR3 DNA sequence: TGCGCCAGCAGCCAAGAAGGGGCAGGAAAGACCCAGTACTTC.

This clonotype is labeled large. This chain uses TRBV27 with TRBJ2-7; D is possibly TRBD2 (6 bases). CDR3 length: 14 residues. Germline V gene data show CDR1 as MNHEY and CDR2 as SMNVEV (reference sequence). V was clipped by 4 bases and J by 0 bases, with 10 bases between them. This CDR3 reads CASSWASDSYEQYF. The CDR3 DNA follows: TGTGCCAGCAGTTGGGCTAGCGACTCCTACGAGCAGTACTTC.

In this sample, this clonotype is medium-sized. This CDR3 is CASKPGDTGQPQHF. CDR3 coding DNA: TGTGCCAGCAAGCCCGGGGACACGGGTCAGCCCCAGCATTTT. This chain joins TRBV6-2 or TRBV6-3 and TRBJ1-5, with D tentatively TRBD1 (6 bases). Trimming removed 7 bases from V and 6 bases from J, with 16 bases in between. The germline V gene has CDR1 MNHEY and CDR2 SVGEGT. This CDR3 has 14 amino acids.

This chain links TRBV11-3 with TRBJ2-2; 8 nucleotides match TRBD2. Germline V gives CDR1 SGHNT, CDR2 YENEEA. The CDR3 has 16 amino acids. V shed 6 bases and J 4 bases; nucleotides not matched to a gene: 10. As DNA, the CDR3 is TGTGCCAGCAGGGTGAGGGGACTAGAGGGCACCGGGGAGCTGTTTTTT. Amino acid sequence: CASRVRGLEGTGELFF.

This clonotype is medium-sized in the sample. V is TRBV6-6 and J is TRBJ1-1; 8 bases line up with TRBD1. Germline CDR1 is MNHNY and CDR2 is SVGAGI (reference sequence). The CDR3 runs to 16 residues. Germline trimming cut 2 bases from V and 5 bases from J; bases unmatched to any gene: 10. In DNA form, the CDR3 reads TGTGCCAGCAGTTACCCCGGACAGGGTTTGGGTACTGAAGCTTTCTTT. It is translated as CASSYPGQGLGTEAFF.

This clonotype is medium-sized within its sample. V is TRBV19 and J is TRBJ2-6, with D perhaps assigned TRBD1 or TRBD2 (7 bases each). The CDR3 is made up of 18 amino acids. Trimming took 3 bases from V and 0 from J, leaving 15 bases between them. The V gene's germline CDR1 is LNHDA and CDR2 SQIVND (reference sequence). CDR3 DNA sequence: TGTGCCAGTAGTATTCGGCAGGGGGGGAGCTCTGGGGCCAACGTCCTGACTTTC. Its translation: CASSIRQGGSSGANVLTF.

The chain joins TRBV5-1 to TRBJ1-4, with 7 bases lining up with TRBD1. The CDR3 extends over 15 amino acids. Germline CDR1 SGHRS, CDR2 YFSETQ. The trim removed 3 bases at V and 5 bases at J, leaving 7 bases unmatched. The DNA of the CDR3 is TGCGCCAGCAGCTCTTTGACAGGGTGGAATGAAAAACTGTTTTTT. This encodes CASSSLTGWNEKLFF. Variable domain in full (rest from reference TRBV5-1 and TRBJ1-4): KAGVTQTPRYLIKTRGQQVTLSCSPISGHRSVSWYQQTPGQGLQFLFEYFSETQRNKGNFPGRFSGRQFSNSRSEMNVSTLELGDSALYLCASSSLTGWNEKLFFGSGTQLSVL.

This clonotype is classed as medium-sized. CDR3 in DNA: TGTGCCAGCATATCCGGGACGGAGGGGACACTTTTCTACGAGCAGTACGTC. Its protein is CASISGTEGTLFYEQYV. The chain uses TRBV6-1 and TRBJ2-7; D assignment may be TRBD1 or TRBD2 (6 bases each). Per the germline V gene, CDR1 is MNHNS and CDR2 is SASEGT. Trimming left V 7 bases short and J 3 bases short, with 25 bases between. The CDR3 is 17 amino acids.

This clonotype has more than one count but fewer than ten. The CDR3 spells CSARRTSGQETQYF. The CDR3 DNA reads TGCAGTGCTCGTAGGACTAGCGGGCAAGAGACCCAGTACTTC. The V and J genes are TRBV20-1 and TRBJ2-5; 11 bases match TRBD2. Germline CDR1 is DFQATT and CDR2 is SNEGSKA (reference sequence). The V and J ends lost 5 bases and 2 bases, in that order; junction bases with no gene match: 4. The CDR3 sequence is 14 residues long.

This clonotype counts as medium-sized. The CDR3 here is CASSPGLAERTDTQYF. The CDR3 DNA follows: TGTGCCAGCAGCCCCGGACTAGCGGAAAGGACAGATACGCAGTATTTT. The chain uses TRBV7-6 and TRBJ2-3; 10 bases agree with TRBD2. The V segment lost 5 bases and the J segment 3 bases; nucleotides outside the gene matches: 8. Looked up from germline, CDR1 is SGHVS and CDR2 is FNYEAQ. This CDR3 region has 16 residues.

In its sample, this clonotype ranks as medium-sized (0.01 to 0.1%). The chain joins TRBV15 to TRBJ2-7; D possibly uses TRBD1 or TRBD2 (5 bases each). Germline CDR1 is LNHNV and CDR2 is YYDKDF (reference sequence). The CDR3 is made up of 15 amino acids. V was trimmed by 0 bases and J by 3 bases, leaving 12 bases between them. CDR3 nucleotides: TGTGCCACCAGCAGAGACAGGGACGGTGGCTACGAGCAGTACTTC. This gives the protein CATSRDRDGGYEQYF.

By sample share, this clonotype is medium-sized (0.01 to 0.1%). The rearrangement uses TRBV11-3 and TRBJ1-1, with D tentatively TRBD1 (5 bases). CDR1 is SGHNT, CDR2 YENEEA, per germline. V was clipped by 1 base and J by 3 bases, with 9 bases between them. The CDR3 length is 14 residues. CDR3 nucleotide sequence: TGTGCCAGCAGCTTAGGAGCAGGGTACACTGAAGCTTTCTTT. It is translated as CASSLGAGYTEAFF.